The source of this T cell receptor beta chain is a study of blood T cell repertoires in COVID-19 (dated by TCRdb to 2018 to 2020). For context, the study as a whole: The collaborator samples originated in the United States, Italy and Spain and spanned the acute and convalescent phases of COVID-19. Where available, HLA class I and class II types were taken from metadata supplied by the sample provider and were not determined by assay-based typing. Nearly every sample came with metadata listing a de-identified subject ID, COVID-19 status, age in years and sex. The repertoires were made available in a free public database intended to serve as a resource for research on the immune response to SARS-CoV-2. The material from the prospective study consisted of cDNA or gDNA derived from T cells, B-cell-depleted T cells, or PBMCs. Samples were obtained from the ongoing ImmuneRACE study (first 160 participants) and from 1,254 subjects provided by 6 global collaborators. The dataset comprised deeply sampled blood TCRbeta repertoires from subjects exposed to, actively infected with, or recovered from COVID-19.

On the study overall, not on this receptor specifically: The quantity of clinical and demographic metadata differed by source and by participant and was supplied without curation.

The CDR3 covers 16 residues, taking in both the cysteine and the phenylalanine. The retained sequence is limited to the CDR3, 48 bases, with the frame set at the first base. The germline V gene provides CDR1 MDHEN and CDR2 SYDVKM. V loses 6 bases at its end and J loses 6 bases; junction bases beyond the gene matches: 11. This clone has a handful of counts. This clone's antigen is unknown. No base-level quality is on record; no much larger clone is a single base apart. TCRbeta CDR3 regions were amplified from genomic DNA using the immunoSEQ Assay, a bias-controlled multiplex PCR. On the study's bioinformatics: The number of nucleated cells in each sample was estimated by amplification of reference gene primers within the assay. Sequence reads were collapsed and filtered to measure the absolute abundance of every unique TCRbeta CDR3 rearrangement. For each sample, productive Simpson clonality was calculated as the square root of Simpson's diversity index across productive rearrangements. Imported from immuneACCESS, the table was reduced by TCRdb to in-frame sequences with V and J called. These copies leave out some clones; in studies compared against another copy, an unresolved V gene accounts for under half, and the cause of the remainder is not known. The DNA gave D and trimming, while V, J and clone size come from that table. This sample comprises 200,000 to 250,000 clones, 82% of them detected only once. The leading ten clones occupy over 7% of the sample.

At one collaborating source in Seattle, patients were enrolled during active infection and were followed longitudinally through the course of disease. Whole blood was collected in K2EDTA tubes by collaborating institutions according to the institutions' own protocols. For TCRbeta analysis, collaborator samples were shipped as frozen whole blood, as isolated PBMCs, or as DNA extracted from either sample type. This TCR was recovered from a woman aged 80 or over with COVID-19, enrolled during active disease. The sequenced material came from peripheral blood. The chain is assembled from TRBV28 and TRBJ2-7, and 13 bases in between align with TRBD2. The CDR3 protein: CASSTPGLAGRREQYF. The DNA sequence reads TGTGCCAGCAGCACTCCGGGACTAGCGGGACGGCGCGAGCAGTACTTC.